These 22 T cell receptor beta chains were all obtained from the same sample, sequenced in a study of post-analysis software for immune sequencing data. These receptors' antigens are unknown. TCR beta cDNA libraries had unique molecular identifiers. TCRdb re-analysed the PCR reads in MiXCR, keeping a single row per CDR3 protein. Of some 690,000 distinct CDR3 sequences listed, roughly 30% are singletons. Study-wide results and caveats: A handful of TRBV segments were significantly more frequent in patients than in controls. TRBV5-6, TRBV5-1 and TRBV20-1 were among these segments.

The material sequenced was blood. Every receptor here comes from a girl under 18 with multiple sclerosis.

This chain links TRBV7-2 with TRBJ2-1; the D is unclear. Germline V gene data show CDR1 as SGHTA and CDR2 as FQGNSA. Trimming took 5 bases from V and 9 from J, leaving 20 bases between them. The CDR3 sequence is 15 residues long. The CDR3: CASSGARASFGEQFF. The CDR3 nucleotides read TGTGCCAGCAGCGGAGCTAGGGCCAGTTTTGGTGAGCAGTTCTTC.

This clonotype has just a few counts. The J gene is TRBJ1-6, the V gene TRBV7-9; D is unclear. CDR3 length: 13 amino acids. Trimming removed 8 bases at V and 9 bases at J, with 14 bases between. Germline CDR1 SEHNR, CDR2 FQNEAQ (reference sequence). The CDR3 loop reads CASVDITRSPLHF. The CDR3 coding sequence is TGTGCCAGCGTAGACATTACCCGTTCACCCCTCCACTTT.

The chain is built from TRBV2 and TRBJ1-6; weak D call: TRBD1 (5 bases). The CDR3 length is 13 residues. The germline V gene encodes CDR1 SNHLY and CDR2 FYNNEI. V gave up 8 bases and J gave up 6 bases, with 11 bases separating them. CDR3 sequence reads: CASPGTLNSPLHF. The DNA of the CDR3 is TGTGCCAGCCCCGGGACGCTTAATTCACCCCTCCACTTT.

This clonotype was observed a handful of times. The gene calls are TRBV20-1 and TRBJ1-6; perhaps TRBD1 as D (6 bases). The CDR3 has 15 amino acids. The V and J ends lost 6 bases and 6 bases respectively, with 18 bases between them. Germline CDR1 reads DFQATT; CDR2 reads SNEGSKA (reference sequence). The CDR3 sequence is CSAAGTQRINSPLHF. CDR3 coding DNA: TGCAGTGCCGCCGGGACACAAAGAATTAATTCACCCCTCCACTTT.

The chain carries TRBV24-1 and TRBJ2-7; 8 nucleotides line up with TRBD1. The CDR3 length is 17 residues. The V segment lost 2 bases and the J segment 1 base; nucleotides outside the gene matches: 9. Germline V gene lookup returns CDR1 KGHDR and CDR2 SFDVKD. CDR3 region: CATSDSGLGTGSYEQYF. The CDR3 bases are TGTGCCACCAGTGATTCGGGCCTCGGGACAGGATCCTACGAGCAGTACTTC.

The chain uses TRBV5-1 and TRBJ1-2; D is possibly TRBD1 (6 bases). V was pared by 0 bases and J by 0 bases, with 15 bases between. Germline V lookup: CDR1 SGHRS, CDR2 YFSETQ. This CDR3 has 17 amino acids. The CDR3 region is CASSLEDSSSSNYGYTF. For the CDR3, the DNA is TGCGCCAGCAGCTTGGAGGACAGCTCCTCATCTAACTATGGCTACACCTTC.

V gene TRBV20-1 combines with J gene TRBJ2-1, with 9 bases that match TRBD2. V lost 2 bases to trimming and J lost 6 bases; unmatched junction nucleotides: 8. CDR1 is DFQATT and CDR2 is SNEGSKA in the germline V gene (reference sequence). CDR3 length equals 15 residues. The CDR3 DNA sequence: TGCAGTGCTAGAAGCCTAGCGGGAATGGGCAATGAGCAGTTCTTC. Its translation is CSARSLAGMGNEQFF.

This clonotype was found a few times. This sequence joins TRBV12-3 or TRBV12-4 and TRBJ1-6; 7 bases align to TRBD1. This CDR3 has 14 residues. The junction had 7 bases not matched to a gene; V was cut back by 4 bases and J by 10 bases. As DNA, the CDR3 is TGTGCCAGCAGTTCTCGACAGGGTGGATCACCCCTCCACTTT. Translated: CASSSRQGGSPLHF.

Remarks on this clonotype: At one boundary the junction diverges from the germline segment, which might be a read error. V gene TRBV5-1 combines with J gene TRBJ2-5; D may be TRBD1 (6 bases). This CDR3 spans 14 amino acids. CDR1 is SGHRS and CDR2 is YFSETQ in the germline V gene. The CDR3 DNA reads TGCGCCAGCAGCCCAGGGGACAACCAAGACACCCAGTACTTC. This gives the protein CASSPGDNQDTQYF.

The rearrangement uses TRBV29-1 and TRBJ2-2; 8 nucleotides match TRBD1. Germline lookup yields CDR1 SQVTM and CDR2 ANQGSEA. The CDR3 spans 14 residues. V trimming: 5 bases; J trimming: 1 base; junction bases outside the gene matches: 3. CDR3 in amino acids: CSVSQGGNTGELFF. The CDR3 coding sequence is TGCAGCGTTTCACAGGGGGGGAACACCGGGGAGCTGTTTTTT.

The chain combines TRBV20-1 with TRBJ2-1, with TRBD1 matching 7 bases. V trimming: 4 bases; J trimming: 8 bases; junction bases outside the gene matches: 11. Germline CDR1 reads DFQATT; CDR2 reads SNEGSKA (reference sequence). CDR3 length: 14 amino acids. CDR3 nucleotide sequence: TGCAGTGCTAATCCAGGGGGTAGTGCGGATGAGCAGTTCTTC. Protein sequence: CSANPGGSADEQFF.

The chain couples TRBV7-6 to TRBJ2-1; either TRBD1 or TRBD2 may supply D (5 bases each). CDR1 SGHVS and CDR2 FNYEAQ come from the germline V gene. The CDR3 contains 15 residues. The V gene lost 4 bases and the J gene lost 4 bases, with 14 bases spanning the gap. CDR3 coding DNA: TGTGCCAGCAGCTCGCTTAGGGACGGGTACAATGAGCAGTTCTTC. Translated: CASSSLRDGYNEQFF.

In regard to this clonotype: Compared with germline, one end of the junction differs, possibly owing to a read error. The chain employs TRBV15 and TRBJ2-5; tentative D call: TRBD1 (6 bases). The germline gives CDR1 LNHNV, CDR2 YYDKDF (reference sequence). The CDR3 runs 16 residues. The CDR3 reads CASSSSTGRGQETQYF. CDR3 DNA: TGTGCCTCCAGCAGTTCTACAGGGAGAGGGCAAGAGACCCAGTACTTC.

This clonotype was picked up a small number of times. This chain uses TRBV6-1 with TRBJ2-5; D may be TRBD1 or TRBD2 (5 bases each). Trimming pared 5 bases from V and 5 bases from J, leaving 21 bases between. This CDR3 is 16 amino acids long. CDR1 is MNHNS, CDR2 SASEGT, per germline. The CDR3 loop is CASSFVAGTEGETQYF. The DNA of the CDR3 is TGTGCCAGCAGTTTCGTGGCCGGGACCGAGGGGGAGACCCAGTACTTC.

V usage is TRBV7-8 and J usage is TRBJ2-5; tentative D call: TRBD2 (6 bases). CDR1 is SGHVS, CDR2 FQNEAQ, per germline. V was cut by 8 bases and J by 4 bases, with 17 bases left in between. The CDR3 loop spans 14 amino acids. The CDR3 sequence is CASGTSGVVETQYF. The CDR3 DNA follows: TGTGCCAGCGGAACGTCGGGAGTGGTAGAGACCCAGTACTTC.

This clonotype was observed a few times. The chain joins TRBV13 to TRBJ2-7, with no clear D. V was cut by 5 bases and J by 6 bases, with 11 bases left in between. The CDR3 covers 12 residues. Germline values: CDR1 PRHDT, CDR2 FYEKMQ (reference sequence). The CDR3 sequence: CASSQGGPEQYF. For the CDR3, the DNA is TGTGCCAGCAGCCAAGGCGGCCCCGAGCAGTACTTC.

Here the CDR3 DNA reads TGTGCCAGCTCCTCCGGGTGGGGAAGGGACACTGAAGCTTTCTTT. Protein product: CASSSGWGRDTEAFF. The chain links TRBV7-9 to TRBJ1-1; D call uncertain. The germline gives CDR1 SEHNR, CDR2 FQNEAQ (reference sequence). The CDR3 length is 15 residues. Trimming took off 8 bases at V and 3 bases at J, with 19 bases between the two ends.

This clonotype appeared a few times. The rearrangement uses TRBV20-1 and TRBJ1-1; D remains unclear. Between the trimmed V and J ends, which lost 2 bases and 1 base, there was a span of 11 bases. CDR1 and CDR2 from the germline V gene are DFQATT and SNEGSKA (reference sequence). The CDR3 length is 14 residues. CDR3 residues: CSARWAGQNTEAFF. In DNA, the CDR3 is TGCAGTGCTAGATGGGCTGGTCAGAACACTGAAGCTTTCTTT.

J is TRBJ2-5 and V is TRBV19, with 11 nucleotides matching TRBD2. The J call may be wrong; the DNA end is better matched by TRBJ2-7. Germline CDR1 and CDR2: LNHDA and SQIVND (reference sequence). The CDR3 covers 17 residues. This chain's CDR3 is CASSIGEFGTSGYEQYF. For the CDR3, the DNA is TGTGCCAGTAGTATTGGCGAGTTTGGGACTAGCGGCTACGAGCAGTACTTC.

This clonotype was recorded many times. The V call is TRBV13, the J call TRBJ1-2; possibly TRBD1 for D (6 bases). The length of the CDR3 is 15 residues. Trimming left V 5 bases short and J 2 bases short, with 15 bases between. Germline V gene data show CDR1 as PRHDT and CDR2 as FYEKMQ (reference sequence). In nucleotides, the CDR3 is TGTGCCAGCAGCACCACTTTACAGGGAAACTATGGCTACACCTTC. It translates to CASSTTLQGNYGYTF.

V gene TRBV4-1 combines with J gene TRBJ2-2; possibly TRBD1 for D (5 bases). The CDR3 spans 12 residues. The V gene lost 0 bases and the J gene lost 11 bases, with 7 bases spanning the gap. The germline V gene encodes CDR1 MGHRA and CDR2 YSYEKL. CDR3 loop: CASSQEGAELFF. CDR3 sequence (DNA): TGCGCCAGCAGCCAAGAAGGGGCAGAGCTGTTTTTT.

The chain links TRBV12-3 or TRBV12-4 to TRBJ1-2, with 10 bases lining up with TRBD1. The CDR3 runs to 14 residues. With 8 bases clipped from V and 7 bases from J, the junction kept 10 bases outside the gene matches. The CDR3 reads CASGQTGGWSGYTF. CDR3 DNA: TGTGCCAGCGGACAGACAGGGGGCTGGTCTGGCTACACCTTC.